Listed below are T cell receptor beta chains from one sample, sequenced in a study of CD4 and CD8 cells across lung adenocarcinoma regions. TCRdb recomputed calls from the PCR reads with MiXCR, one row per CDR3 protein. The table has approximately 3,100 distinct CDR3 sequences, 60% to 80% seen once. Sequencing used CD8+ T cells from the margin of a lung tumor. All receptors derive from a female donor with lung adenocarcinoma. The CD4 and CD8 labels of this study may be unreliable. CDR3s include the opening cysteine and the closing phenylalanine or tryptophan. The order of the fields is CDR3 DNA, CDR3 protein, clone size, D gene, V gene, J gene. The D gene is left open where the match is weak. Size values are once, few and many counts, or a class for expanded clones, and some rows have none.

cdr3_nt: TGCGCCAGCAGCTTATCGGGGGGCGCTAAGGCCGCAACTAATGAAAAACTGTTTTTT
cdr3_aa: CASSLSGGAKAATNEKLFF
clone_size: few
d_call: NA
v_call: TRBV5-1
j_call: TRBJ1-4

cdr3_nt: TGTGCCAGCAGTCCATACAGGGGGGCCTACGAGCAGTACTTC
cdr3_aa: CASSPYRGAYEQYF
clone_size: NA
d_call: TRBD1
v_call: TRBV6-1
j_call: TRBJ2-7

cdr3_nt: TGTGCCAGCAGCTCATCCCTTCTAGCGGCCCTCTACGAGCAGTACTTC
cdr3_aa: CASSSSLLAALYEQYF
clone_size: NA
d_call: TRBD2
v_call: TRBV7-8
j_call: TRBJ2-7

cdr3_nt: TGTGCCAGCAGTACCAAAGGGGTTTGGACTGAAGCTTTCTTT
cdr3_aa: CASSTKGVWTEAFF
clone_size: large
d_call: NA
v_call: TRBV6-1
j_call: TRBJ1-1

cdr3_nt: TGTGCCAGCAGTGACCAGGGGGTGAGGTACAATGAGCAGTTCTTC
cdr3_aa: CASSDQGVRYNEQFF
clone_size: NA
d_call: TRBD1
v_call: TRBV6-1
j_call: TRBJ2-1

cdr3_nt: TGTGCCAGCAGTGAGAACAGGGCCCAACAAGAGACCCAGTACTTC
cdr3_aa: CASSENRAQQETQYF
clone_size: NA
d_call: NA
v_call: TRBV6-1
j_call: TRBJ2-5

cdr3_nt: TGTGCCAGCAGGGGCCCCGGGACAGGGAGAGGCACTGAAGCTTTCTTT
cdr3_aa: CASRGPGTGRGTEAFF
clone_size: NA
d_call: TRBD1
v_call: TRBV6-1
j_call: TRBJ1-1

cdr3_nt: TGTGCCTGCCTTCAGAAGGCAGGGAGCTCCTACGAGCAGTACTTC
cdr3_aa: CACLQKAGSSYEQYF
clone_size: NA
d_call: NA
v_call: TRBV6-1
j_call: TRBJ2-7

cdr3_nt: TGTGCCAGCAGTGAAATAGTCGGTCGAAGCAATCAGCCCCAGCATTTT
cdr3_aa: CASSEIVGRSNQPQHF
clone_size: NA
d_call: NA
v_call: TRBV6-1
j_call: TRBJ1-5

cdr3_nt: TGTGCCAGCGGTCCTAGAACGGGAGGGGCGTCAGAGACGCAGTATTTT
cdr3_aa: CASGPRTGGASETQYF
clone_size: NA
d_call: TRBD2
v_call: TRBV6-4
j_call: TRBJ2-3

cdr3_nt: TGTGCCAGCAGACCCCGGGACCGCGGGGGAAAAGAGACCCAGTACTTC
cdr3_aa: CASRPRDRGGKETQYF
clone_size: NA
d_call: TRBD2
v_call: TRBV6-1
j_call: TRBJ2-5

cdr3_nt: TGTGCCAGCAGCGTTACTAGCGGTATCTCCTACGAGCAGTACTTC
cdr3_aa: CASSVTSGISYEQYF
clone_size: NA
d_call: TRBD2
v_call: TRBV7-2
j_call: TRBJ2-7

cdr3_nt: TGTGCCAGCAGCGTATCGGGGGGGGGTCTGAAAGAAAAACTGTTTTTT
cdr3_aa: CASSVSGGGLKEKLFF
clone_size: NA
d_call: NA
v_call: TRBV9
j_call: TRBJ1-4

cdr3_nt: TGTGCCAGCAGTGAAGGGGCTGGGAGCTACAATGAGCTGTTTTTC
cdr3_aa: CASSEGAGSYNELFF
clone_size: NA
d_call: NA
v_call: TRBV6-1
j_call: TRBJ2-1

cdr3_nt: TGTGCCAGCAGCTTAACAGGGGGAGATACGCAGTATTTT
cdr3_aa: CASSLTGGDTQYF
clone_size: NA
d_call: TRBD1
v_call: TRBV6-5
j_call: TRBJ2-3

cdr3_nt: TGTGCCAGCAGTCCCACCCGGGGCAGGAACACTGAAGCTTTCTTT
cdr3_aa: CASSPTRGRNTEAFF
clone_size: NA
d_call: NA
v_call: TRBV12-3/TRBV12-4
j_call: TRBJ1-1

cdr3_nt: TGTGCCAGCAGTGCAAGGAGCTCCTATAATTCACCCCTCCACTTT
cdr3_aa: CASSARSSYNSPLHF
clone_size: NA
d_call: NA
v_call: TRBV6-1
j_call: TRBJ1-6

cdr3_nt: TGTGCCAGCAGCCCTCTACCCTTTACTAACCCAGATACCCAGTATTTT
cdr3_aa: CASSPLPFTNPDTQYF
clone_size: NA
d_call: NA
v_call: TRBV7-2
j_call: TRBJ2-3

cdr3_nt: TGTGCCAGCAGTGGGCACAGGGGTAGCGCAGATACGCAGTATTTT
cdr3_aa: CASSGHRGSADTQYF
clone_size: NA
d_call: TRBD1
v_call: TRBV6-1
j_call: TRBJ2-3

cdr3_nt: TGTGCCAGCAGTTACGGGTCGGGGAGCAAAAACATTCAGTACTTC
cdr3_aa: CASSYGSGSKNIQYF
clone_size: NA
d_call: NA
v_call: TRBV6-5
j_call: TRBJ2-4

cdr3_nt: TGTGCCAGCAGACGCGGACAGGGGAGGGAGCAGTACTTC
cdr3_aa: CASRRGQGREQYF
clone_size: NA
d_call: TRBD1
v_call: TRBV6-1
j_call: TRBJ2-7

cdr3_nt: TGTGCCAGCAGCTTAGATTACTACAATGAGCAGTACTTC
cdr3_aa: CASSLDYYNEQYF
clone_size: NA
d_call: NA
v_call: TRBV7-2
j_call: TRBJ2-5

cdr3_nt: TGTGCCAGCAGCCTAACAGGGCCTGGCTACGAGCAGTACTTC
cdr3_aa: CASSLTGPGYEQYF
clone_size: NA
d_call: NA
v_call: TRBV6-1
j_call: TRBJ2-7

cdr3_nt: TGTGCCAGCAGGGATCCGGGACAGGGGGCGAGGGAGACCCAGTACTTC
cdr3_aa: CASRDPGQGARETQYF
clone_size: NA
d_call: TRBD1
v_call: TRBV6-1
j_call: TRBJ2-5

cdr3_nt: TGTGCCAGCAGTTACTCCGGCGGGAGGGCCGGGAAGACCCAGTACTTC
cdr3_aa: CASSYSGGRAGKTQYF
clone_size: few
d_call: TRBD2
v_call: TRBV6-5
j_call: TRBJ2-5

cdr3_nt: TGTGCCAGCAGGGACGGGGGTGATGAAACCGGGACGCTGTTTTTT
cdr3_aa: CASRDGGDETGTLFF
clone_size: NA
d_call: NA
v_call: TRBV6-1
j_call: TRBJ2-2

cdr3_nt: TGTGCCAGCCATCGGGGGGCTGACAATGAGCAGTTCTTC
cdr3_aa: CASHRGADNEQFF
clone_size: once
d_call: NA
v_call: TRBV6-1
j_call: TRBJ2-1

cdr3_nt: TGCGCCAGCAGCCAAGATGTGGGGTCTGGGCAGAATGAGCAGTTCTTC
cdr3_aa: CASSQDVGSGQNEQFF
clone_size: NA
d_call: NA
v_call: TRBV4-1
j_call: TRBJ2-1

cdr3_nt: TGTGCCAGCAGAGGCAGTTCCACAGATACGCAGTATTTT
cdr3_aa: CASRGSSTDTQYF
clone_size: NA
d_call: NA
v_call: TRBV6-1
j_call: TRBJ2-3

cdr3_nt: TGTGCCAGCAGTGCTACCCGGACCGCTTCCGAGACCCAGTACTTC
cdr3_aa: CASSATRTASETQYF
clone_size: once
d_call: NA
v_call: TRBV6-1
j_call: TRBJ2-5

cdr3_nt: TGTGCCAGCAGTGACCTAGGACTGAGCTACGAGCAGTACTTC
cdr3_aa: CASSDLGLSYEQYF
clone_size: NA
d_call: NA
v_call: TRBV6-1
j_call: TRBJ2-7

cdr3_nt: TGTGCCAGCAGTGATGGGGGGCGTTTCTCTGGGGCCAACGTCCTGACTTTC
cdr3_aa: CASSDGGRFSGANVLTF
clone_size: NA
d_call: NA
v_call: TRBV6-1
j_call: TRBJ2-6

cdr3_nt: TGTGCCAGCAGCTTAGGAGGGAGGGCCATAGATACGCAGTATTTT
cdr3_aa: CASSLGGRAIDTQYF
clone_size: NA
d_call: TRBD2
v_call: TRBV11-3
j_call: TRBJ2-3

cdr3_nt: TGTGCGGGGAGCGGGGGCCGCGACCAAGAGACCCAGTACTTC
cdr3_aa: CAGSGGRDQETQYF
clone_size: NA
d_call: TRBD2
v_call: TRBV6-1
j_call: TRBJ2-5

cdr3_nt: TGTGCCAGCAGCTTTGATCCCTACGAGCAGTACTTC
cdr3_aa: CASSFDPYEQYF
clone_size: NA
d_call: NA
v_call: TRBV7-9
j_call: TRBJ2-7

cdr3_nt: TGTGCCAGCAGTCAGGGACTAGCTTACCGTGAGCAGTTCTTC
cdr3_aa: CASSQGLAYREQFF
clone_size: large
d_call: TRBD2
v_call: TRBV6-1
j_call: TRBJ2-1

cdr3_nt: TGTGCCAGCAGTTACGGGACGGTCTGGACAGATAAGCAGTTTTTT
cdr3_aa: CASSYGTVWTDKQFF
clone_size: NA
d_call: NA
v_call: TRBV6-5
j_call: TRBJ2-3

cdr3_nt: TGTGCCAGCAGTGCACGGGAGGTGAATGAGCAGTTCTTC
cdr3_aa: CASSAREVNEQFF
clone_size: few
d_call: TRBD2
v_call: TRBV6-1
j_call: TRBJ2-1

cdr3_nt: TGTGCCAGCAGTGAACTCGCGGACAAGCAGTATTTT
cdr3_aa: CASSELADKQYF
clone_size: NA
d_call: NA
v_call: TRBV6-1
j_call: TRBJ2-3

cdr3_nt: TGTGCCAGCAACGTAGACAGGGACACTGAAGCTTTCTTT
cdr3_aa: CASNVDRDTEAFF
clone_size: NA
d_call: TRBD1
v_call: TRBV12-3/TRBV12-4
j_call: TRBJ1-1

cdr3_nt: TGTGCCAGCAGACCCGTGGGGGTTAGCACAGATACGCAGTATTTT
cdr3_aa: CASRPVGVSTDTQYF
clone_size: NA
d_call: NA
v_call: TRBV7-2
j_call: TRBJ2-3

cdr3_nt: TGTGCCAGCAGGGACCGGACTAGCGGGAGCTATGAGCAGTTCTTC
cdr3_aa: CASRDRTSGSYEQFF
clone_size: NA
d_call: TRBD2
v_call: TRBV12-3/TRBV12-4
j_call: TRBJ2-1